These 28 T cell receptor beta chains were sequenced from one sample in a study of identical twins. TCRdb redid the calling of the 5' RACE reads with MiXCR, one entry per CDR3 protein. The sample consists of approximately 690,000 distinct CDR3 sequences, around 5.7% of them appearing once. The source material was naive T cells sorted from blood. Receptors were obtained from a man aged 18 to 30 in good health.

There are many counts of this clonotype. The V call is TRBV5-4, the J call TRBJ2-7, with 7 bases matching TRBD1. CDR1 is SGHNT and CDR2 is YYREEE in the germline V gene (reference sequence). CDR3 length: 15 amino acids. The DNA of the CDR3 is TGTGCCAGCAGCTTGGTGGGGGACAGCTCCCACGAGCAGTACGTC. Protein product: CASSLVGDSSHEQYV.

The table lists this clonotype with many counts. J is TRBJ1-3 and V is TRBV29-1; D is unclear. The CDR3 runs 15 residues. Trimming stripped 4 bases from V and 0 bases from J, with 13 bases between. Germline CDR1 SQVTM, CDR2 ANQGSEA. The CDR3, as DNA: TGCAGCGTTGTAAAGGCAGGCCGCTCTGGAAACACCATATATTTT. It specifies CSVVKAGRSGNTIYF.

The CDR3 sequence is CASSQSGDRVADTQYF. CDR3 bases: TGTGCCAGCAGCCAATCAGGAGACAGGGTCGCAGATACGCAGTATTTT. This chain links TRBV3-1 with TRBJ2-3, with 7 bases aligning to TRBD1. Germline-derived CDR1 and CDR2 are LGHDT and YNNKEL (reference sequence). V lost 2 bases to trimming and J lost 4 bases; unmatched junction nucleotides: 9. This CDR3 comprises 16 residues.

The CDR3 nucleotides are TGTGCCAGCAGCCCCCGGAGAGGGGTGAGCTCTGGAAACACCATATATTTT. Translating it yields CASSPRRGVSSGNTIYF. The V and J genes are TRBV11-3 and TRBJ1-3; TRBD1 is a possible D gene (5 bases). CDR1 and CDR2 from the germline V gene are SGHNT and YENEEA. The V gene lost 5 bases and the J gene lost 0 bases, with 17 bases spanning the gap. The CDR3 is 17 amino acids.

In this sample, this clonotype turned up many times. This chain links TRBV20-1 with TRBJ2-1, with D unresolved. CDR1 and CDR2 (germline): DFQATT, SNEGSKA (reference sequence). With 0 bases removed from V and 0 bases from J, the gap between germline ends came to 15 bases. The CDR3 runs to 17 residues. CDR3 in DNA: TGCAGTGCTAGAGATGTCGGGCTCACCCCCTCCTACAATGAGCAGTTCTTC. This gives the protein CSARDVGLTPSYNEQFF.

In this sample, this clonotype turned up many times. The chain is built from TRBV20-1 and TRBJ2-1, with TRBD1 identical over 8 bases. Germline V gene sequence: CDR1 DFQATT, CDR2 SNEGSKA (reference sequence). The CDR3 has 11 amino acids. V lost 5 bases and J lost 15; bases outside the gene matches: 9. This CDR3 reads CSAVAGGGWFF. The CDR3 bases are TGCAGTGCTGTAGCAGGGGGCGGTTGGTTCTTC.

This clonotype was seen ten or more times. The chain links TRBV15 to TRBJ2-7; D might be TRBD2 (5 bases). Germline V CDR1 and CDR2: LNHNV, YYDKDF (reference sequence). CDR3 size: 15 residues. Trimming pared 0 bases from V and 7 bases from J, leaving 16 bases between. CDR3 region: CATSRDRGVVGEQYF. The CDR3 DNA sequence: TGTGCCACCAGCAGAGATCGGGGAGTCGTAGGAGAGCAGTACTTC.

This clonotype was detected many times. The DNA for the CDR3 is TGTGCCAGCAGTACCCCACGCTTTAACTATGGCTACACCTTC. Its protein product is CASSTPRFNYGYTF. The chain joins TRBV12-3 or TRBV12-4 to TRBJ1-2; D call uncertain. This CDR3 contains 14 residues. V dropped 5 bases and J dropped 1 base, with 11 bases sitting between them.

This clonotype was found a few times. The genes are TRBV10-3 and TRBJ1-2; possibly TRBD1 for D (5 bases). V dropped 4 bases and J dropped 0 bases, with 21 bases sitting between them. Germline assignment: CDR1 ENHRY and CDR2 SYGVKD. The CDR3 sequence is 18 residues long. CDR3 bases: TGTGCCATCAGTGGGCCTCGTGGCGGGACGACCGCTAACTATGGCTACACCTTC. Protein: CAISGPRGGTTANYGYTF.

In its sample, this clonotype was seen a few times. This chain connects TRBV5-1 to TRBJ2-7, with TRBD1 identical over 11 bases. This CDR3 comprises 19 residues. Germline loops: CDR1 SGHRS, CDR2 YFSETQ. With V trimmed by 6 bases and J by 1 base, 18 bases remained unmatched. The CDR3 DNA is TGCGCCAGCATTCCGGGGACAGGGGGTGACAGACAGGGTTCCTACGAGCAGTACGTC. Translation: CASIPGTGGDRQGSYEQYV.

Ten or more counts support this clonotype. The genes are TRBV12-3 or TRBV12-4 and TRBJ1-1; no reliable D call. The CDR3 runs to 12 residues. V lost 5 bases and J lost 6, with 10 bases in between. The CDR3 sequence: CASSPQRAEAFF. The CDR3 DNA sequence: TGTGCCAGCAGTCCTCAGCGGGCTGAAGCTTTCTTT.

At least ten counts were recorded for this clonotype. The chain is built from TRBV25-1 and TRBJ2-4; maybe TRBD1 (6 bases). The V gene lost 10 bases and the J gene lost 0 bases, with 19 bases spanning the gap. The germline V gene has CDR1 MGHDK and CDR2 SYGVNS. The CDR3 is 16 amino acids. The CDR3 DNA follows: TGTGCCATCTCCACGGGACAATTTATAGCCAAAAACATTCAGTACTTC. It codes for CAISTGQFIAKNIQYF.

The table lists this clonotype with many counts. The CDR3 reads CASSTDGVETQYF. The CDR3 DNA reads as TGCGCCAGCAGCACGGATGGGGTGGAGACCCAGTACTTC. The chain links TRBV5-1 to TRBJ2-5; D is uncertain. Deletions cut 4 bases from V and 5 bases from J, with 12 bases between. The CDR3 totals 13 residues. Per the germline V gene, CDR1 is SGHRS and CDR2 is YFSETQ. Variable domain in full (rest from reference TRBV5-1 and TRBJ2-5): KAGVTQTPRYLIKTRGQQVTLSCSPISGHRSVSWYQQTPGQGLQFLFEYFSETQRNKGNFPGRFSGRQFSNSRSEMNVSTLELGDSALYLCASSTDGVETQYFGPGTRLLVL.

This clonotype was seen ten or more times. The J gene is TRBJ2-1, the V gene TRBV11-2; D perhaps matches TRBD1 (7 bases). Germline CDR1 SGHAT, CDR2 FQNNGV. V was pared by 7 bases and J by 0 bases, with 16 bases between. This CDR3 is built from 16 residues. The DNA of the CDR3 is TGTGCCAGCACGCCTTGGCGGGACAGCTCCTACAATGAGCAGTTCTTC. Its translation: CASTPWRDSSYNEQFF.

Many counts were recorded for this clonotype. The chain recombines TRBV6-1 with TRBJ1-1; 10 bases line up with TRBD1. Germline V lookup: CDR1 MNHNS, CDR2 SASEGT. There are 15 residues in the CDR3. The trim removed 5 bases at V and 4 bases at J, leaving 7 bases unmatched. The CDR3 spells CASSPTGGRGTEAFF. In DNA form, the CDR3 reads TGTGCCAGCAGTCCGACAGGGGGCCGGGGCACTGAAGCTTTCTTT.

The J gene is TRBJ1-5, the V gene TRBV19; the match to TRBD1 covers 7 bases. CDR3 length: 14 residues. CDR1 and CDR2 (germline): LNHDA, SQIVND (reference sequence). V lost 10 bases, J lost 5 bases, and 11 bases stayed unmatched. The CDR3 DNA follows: TGTGCCACGGAATCGGGACAGAAATATCAGCCCCAGCATTTT. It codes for CATESGQKYQPQHF.

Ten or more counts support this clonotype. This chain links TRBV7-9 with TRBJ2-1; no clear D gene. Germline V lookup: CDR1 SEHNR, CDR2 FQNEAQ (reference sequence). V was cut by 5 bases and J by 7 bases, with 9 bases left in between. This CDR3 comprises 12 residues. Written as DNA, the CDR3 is TGTGCCAGCAGCCAAACCCCGAATGAGCAGTTCTTC. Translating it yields CASSQTPNEQFF.

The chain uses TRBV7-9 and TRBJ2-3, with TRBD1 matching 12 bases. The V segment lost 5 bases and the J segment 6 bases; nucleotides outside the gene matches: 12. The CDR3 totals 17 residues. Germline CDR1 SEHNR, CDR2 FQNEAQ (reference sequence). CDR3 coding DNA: TGTGCCAGCAGCCCCCCCATCGGGACAGGGGGCGGCGATACGCAGTATTTT. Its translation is CASSPPIGTGGGDTQYF.

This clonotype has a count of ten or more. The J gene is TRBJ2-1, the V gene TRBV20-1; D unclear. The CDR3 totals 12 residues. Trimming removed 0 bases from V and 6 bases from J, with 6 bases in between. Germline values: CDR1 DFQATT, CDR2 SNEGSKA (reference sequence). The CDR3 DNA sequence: TGCAGTGCTAGAGATTGGGGCAATGAGCAGTTCTTC. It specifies CSARDWGNEQFF.

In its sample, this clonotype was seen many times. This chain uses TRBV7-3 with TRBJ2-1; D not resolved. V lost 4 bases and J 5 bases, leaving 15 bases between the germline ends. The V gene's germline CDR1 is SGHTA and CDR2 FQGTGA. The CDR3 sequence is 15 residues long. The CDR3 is CASSSPGRPNNEQFF. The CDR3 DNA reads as TGTGCCAGCAGCTCGCCCGGACGACCAAACAATGAGCAGTTCTTC.

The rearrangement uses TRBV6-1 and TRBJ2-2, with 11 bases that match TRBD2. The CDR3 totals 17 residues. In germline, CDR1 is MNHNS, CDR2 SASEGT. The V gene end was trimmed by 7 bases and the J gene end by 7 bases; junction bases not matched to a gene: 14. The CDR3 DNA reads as TGTGCCAGCACCAAACTAGCGGGAGTTCCGATGAACGGGGAGCTGTTTTTT. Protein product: CASTKLAGVPMNGELFF.

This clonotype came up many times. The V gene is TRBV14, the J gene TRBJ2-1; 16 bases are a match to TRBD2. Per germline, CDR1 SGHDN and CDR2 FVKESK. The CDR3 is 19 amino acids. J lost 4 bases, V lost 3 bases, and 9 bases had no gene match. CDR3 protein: CASSHGGTSGREFYNEQFF. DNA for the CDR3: TGTGCCAGCAGCCACGGCGGGACTAGCGGGAGGGAATTTTACAATGAGCAGTTCTTC.

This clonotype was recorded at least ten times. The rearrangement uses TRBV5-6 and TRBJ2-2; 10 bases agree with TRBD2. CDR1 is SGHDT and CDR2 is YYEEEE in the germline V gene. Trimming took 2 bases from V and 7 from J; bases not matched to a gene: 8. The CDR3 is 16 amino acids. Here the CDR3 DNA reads TGTGCCAGCAGCTTAGGAGCGGGAGGGCCCGGCGGGGAGCTGTTTTTT. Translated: CASSLGAGGPGGELFF.

The DNA of the CDR3 is TGTGCCAGCAGCTTAGTACTAGCGAGAGACAATGAGCAGTTCTTC. Translated: CASSLVLARDNEQFF. The chain recombines TRBV11-1 with TRBJ2-1; TRBD2 agrees at 7 bases. The CDR3 has 15 residues. The V and J ends lost 1 base and 5 bases, in that order; junction bases with no gene match: 5. Per germline, CDR1 SGHAT and CDR2 FQDESV (reference sequence).

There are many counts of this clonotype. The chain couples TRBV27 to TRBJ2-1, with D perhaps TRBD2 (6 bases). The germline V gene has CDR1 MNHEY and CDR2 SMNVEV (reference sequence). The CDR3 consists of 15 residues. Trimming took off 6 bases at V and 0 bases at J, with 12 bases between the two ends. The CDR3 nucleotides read TGTGCCAGCAGGGGGAGGCGGACCTCCTACAATGAGCAGTTCTTC. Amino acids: CASRGRRTSYNEQFF.

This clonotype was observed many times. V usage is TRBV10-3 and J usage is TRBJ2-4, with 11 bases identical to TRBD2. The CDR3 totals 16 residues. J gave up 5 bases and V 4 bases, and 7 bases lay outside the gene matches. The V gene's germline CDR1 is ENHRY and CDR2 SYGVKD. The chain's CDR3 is CAISGPLLAGENIQYF. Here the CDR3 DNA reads TGTGCCATCAGTGGACCCCTACTAGCGGGAGAAAACATTCAGTACTTC.

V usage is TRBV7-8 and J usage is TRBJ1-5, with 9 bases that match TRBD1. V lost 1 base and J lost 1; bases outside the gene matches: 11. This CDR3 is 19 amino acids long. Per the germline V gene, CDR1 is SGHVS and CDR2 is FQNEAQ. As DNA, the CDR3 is TGTGCCAGCAGCTTAGGTGACAGGGGGAGGACCTCAAGCAATCAGCCCCAGCATTTT. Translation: CASSLGDRGRTSSNQPQHF.

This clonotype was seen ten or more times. The CDR3 protein is CSPGGGNEQFF. As DNA, the CDR3 is TGCAGTCCCGGGGGTGGCAATGAGCAGTTCTTC. The chain is built from TRBV20-1 and TRBJ2-1; a weak D match, TRBD2 (6 bases). The CDR3 length is 11 residues. Trimming left V 8 bases short and J 6 bases short, with 11 bases between. The V gene's germline CDR1 is DFQATT and CDR2 SNEGSKA (reference sequence).